This T cell receptor (beta chain) was found in a study of blood T cell repertoires in COVID-19. The V gene's germline CDR1 is SGHNT and CDR2 YYREEE (reference sequence). The CDR3 has 14 residues. V was pared by 6 bases and J by 8 bases, with 20 bases between. Per the study methods: Amplifying reference gene primers gave estimates of nucleated cell counts. Some clones are missing from TCRdb's copy, which holds only in-frame ones; the method was immunoSEQ multiplex PCR. The V and J calls and the clone size are those of that table, but D and trimming were determined from the DNA. Here the sample spans around 450,000 clones, roughly nine tenths being singletons. Participants' reported clinical history set cohort assignment. Before being deemed recovered, Cohort 3 donors had two negative PCRs, clearance, or symptom resolution.

The receptor's source is a young woman who had recovered from COVID-19. The specimen sequenced was PBMCs or T cells enriched from blood (not recorded which). The chain carries TRBV5-4 and TRBJ1-2; no firm D call. The CDR3 DNA is TGTGCCAGCACCCCTCGGGAGGGCCGGGGAGGCTACACCTTC. It codes for CASTPREGRGGYTF.